This entry lists 4 T cell receptor beta chains sequenced from one sample in a study of T cell repertoires in cytomegalovirus infection. These receptors lack a known antigen. TCRdb re-called the reads with MiXCR, one entry per CDR3 protein. Here the sample spans some 920,000 distinct CDR3 sequences, 30% to 40% being singletons. The sequencing here drew on cultured CD8+ T cells from PBMCs, taken from culture after CMV antigen stimulation. The receptors here all came from a human donor in good health (CMV status not recorded). Some clones in this sample may be carry-over from other donors' samples.

This clonotype was seen at least ten times. The chain couples TRBV7-8 to TRBJ1-1, with TRBD1 matching 8 bases. Losses at the gene ends were 1 base for V and 5 bases for J; bases not matched to a gene: 3. Germline V lookup: CDR1 SGHVS, CDR2 FQNEAQ. CDR3 length equals 14 residues. CDR3 sequence: CASSLGTGKTEAFF. DNA for the CDR3: TGTGCCAGCAGCTTAGGGACAGGGAAAACTGAAGCTTTCTTT.

The J gene is TRBJ2-5, the V gene TRBV20-1, with 7 bases that match TRBD2. The CDR3 runs 16 residues. Germline CDR1 reads DFQATT; CDR2 reads SNEGSKA (reference sequence). V was pared by 0 bases and J by 2 bases, with 9 bases of the junction left unmatched. The CDR3 DNA follows: TGCAGTGCTAGAGATGGTAGGCTAGCGGAACAAGAGACCCAGTACTTC. This encodes CSARDGRLAEQETQYF.

The chain uses TRBV7-9 and TRBJ2-3, with TRBD2 identical over 13 bases. This CDR3 is 17 amino acids long. V was pared by 5 bases and J by 0 bases, with 5 bases of the junction left unmatched. The germline V gene has CDR1 SEHNR and CDR2 FQNEAQ (reference sequence). Here the CDR3 reads CASSKGLAGPSTDTQYF. CDR3 nucleotide sequence: TGTGCCAGCAGCAAGGGACTAGCGGGGCCGAGCACAGATACGCAGTATTTT.

CDR3: CATSRQGFSSPLHF. The CDR3 DNA reads as TGTGCCACCAGCAGACAGGGTTTCAGCTCACCCCTCCACTTT. The rearrangement links TRBV15 to TRBJ1-6, with a weak D call TRBD1 (5 bases). Trimming cost V 2 bases and J 10 bases, with 12 bases left between them. Germline V CDR1 and CDR2: LNHNV, YYDKDF (reference sequence). The CDR3 runs 14 residues.